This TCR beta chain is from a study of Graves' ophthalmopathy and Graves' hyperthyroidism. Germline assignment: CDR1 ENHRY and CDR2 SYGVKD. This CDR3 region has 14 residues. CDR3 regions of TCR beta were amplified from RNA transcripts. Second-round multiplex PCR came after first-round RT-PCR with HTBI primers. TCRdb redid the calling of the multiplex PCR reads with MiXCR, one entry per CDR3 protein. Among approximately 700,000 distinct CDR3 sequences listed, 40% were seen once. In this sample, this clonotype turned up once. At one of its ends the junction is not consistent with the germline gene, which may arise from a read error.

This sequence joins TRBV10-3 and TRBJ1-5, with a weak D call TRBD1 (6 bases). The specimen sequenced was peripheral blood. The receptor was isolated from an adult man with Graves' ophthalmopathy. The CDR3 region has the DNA TGTGCCAGCAGTGAAAGGGGGGAAAATCAGCCCCAGCATTTT. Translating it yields CASSERGENQPQHF.